The 28 T cell receptor beta chains in this list originate from one sample, sequenced in a study of T cell responses to AZD1222 COVID-19 vaccine. Measured with immunoSEQ multiplex PCR; TCRdb has only the in-frame clones, and not every one. The sample shows some 150,000 clones, less than 95% of them seen only once. Sample: peripheral blood, taken on day 0 of AZD1222 vaccination. The receptors here all came from an adult in good health.

The rearrangement links TRBV29-1 to TRBJ1-1, with 7 bases that match TRBD1. CDR1 SQVTM and CDR2 ANQGSEA come from the germline V gene. J was trimmed by 6 bases and V by 7 bases; bases with no gene match: 17. There are 15 residues in the CDR3. CDR3: CSAQIPGQLSAEAFF. DNA for the CDR3: TGCAGCGCCCAAATACCGGGACAGTTGTCGGCTGAAGCTTTCTTT.

This sequence joins TRBV28 and TRBJ1-1; D might be TRBD1 (6 bases). The CDR3 spans 15 residues. Germline V CDR1 and CDR2: MDHEN, SYDVKM. Trimming removed 7 bases from V and 4 bases from J, with 19 bases in between. The CDR3 spells CASTNRGGWVTEAFF. CDR3 coding DNA: TGTGCCAGCACCAATCGAGGGGGATGGGTCACTGAAGCTTTCTTT.

The chain carries TRBV5-5 and TRBJ1-5; the D is unclear. CDR1 and CDR2 (germline): SGHKS, YYEKEE (reference sequence). The length of the CDR3 is 15 residues. With 0 bases removed from V and 0 bases from J, the gap between germline ends came to 7 bases. This chain's CDR3 is CASSLGDYSNQPQHF. For the CDR3, the DNA is TGTGCCAGCAGCTTGGGTGATTATAGCAATCAGCCCCAGCATTTT.

The chain employs TRBV9 and TRBJ1-6, with D possibly being TRBD1 (5 bases). Germline assignment: CDR1 SGDLS and CDR2 YYNGEE. Between the trimmed V and J ends, which lost 3 bases and 7 bases, there was a span of 17 bases. The CDR3 extends over 16 amino acids. This CDR3 reads CASSALPTGINSPLHF. Written as DNA, the CDR3 is TGTGCCAGCAGCGCGCTCCCAACAGGAATCAATTCACCCCTCCACTTT.

The V call is TRBV7-2, the J call TRBJ1-2; D is perhaps TRBD1 (5 bases). Trimming removed 5 bases at V and 5 bases at J, with 18 bases between. Germline V gene sequence: CDR1 SGHTA, CDR2 FQGNSA. The CDR3 spans 15 residues. This CDR3 reads CASSQQYGTRYGYTF. The CDR3 bases are TGTGCCAGCAGCCAGCAGTATGGGACTAGATATGGCTACACCTTC.

There are a few counts of this clone. The chain recombines TRBV6-6 with TRBJ1-1; 8 bases fit TRBD1. Germline CDR1 reads MNHNY; CDR2 reads SVGAGI (reference sequence). This CDR3 has 15 residues. With 4 bases clipped from V and 7 bases from J, the junction kept 11 bases outside the gene matches. DNA of the CDR3: TGTGCCAGCAGTTCTCCGGACAGGGTTCCCTTTGAAGCTTTCTTT. It is translated as CASSSPDRVPFEAFF.

The chain couples TRBV7-8 to TRBJ1-2, with D possibly TRBD1 on 5 matching bases. Trimming took off 1 base at V and 1 base at J, with 10 bases between the two ends. CDR1 is SGHVS and CDR2 is FQNEAQ in the germline V gene. The CDR3 runs to 15 residues. CDR3 nucleotides: TGTGCCAGCAGCTTAGTCGGGGGTTTTAACTATGGCTACACCTTC. It yields the protein CASSLVGGFNYGYTF.

V and J are TRBV9 and TRBJ1-4; D may be TRBD1 (6 bases). This CDR3 contains 14 residues. Deletions cut 0 bases from V and 4 bases from J, with 7 bases between. Germline values: CDR1 SGDLS, CDR2 YYNGEE. For the CDR3, the DNA is TGTGCCAGCAGCGTAGCACAGGGTAATGAAAAACTGTTTTTT. Its translation is CASSVAQGNEKLFF.

The chain joins TRBV7-9 to TRBJ1-2; 9 nucleotides agree with TRBD1. After removal of 6 bases from V and 3 bases from J, the junction contained 11 bases not matched to a gene. This CDR3 region has 16 residues. The V gene's germline CDR1 is SEHNR and CDR2 FQNEAQ (reference sequence). CDR3 residues: CASRLSQGARDYGYTF. The CDR3 region has the DNA TGTGCCAGCAGATTGTCACAGGGGGCGCGGGACTATGGCTACACCTTC.

This chain uses TRBV5-5 with TRBJ2-2, with TRBD2 matching 11 bases. This CDR3 contains 16 residues. Germline V lookup: CDR1 SGHKS, CDR2 YYEKEE (reference sequence). J was trimmed by 6 bases and V by 5 bases; bases with no gene match: 9. This chain's CDR3 is CASSRQTSGKAGELFF. The CDR3 DNA is TGTGCCAGCAGTCGTCAGACTAGCGGGAAGGCCGGGGAGCTGTTTTTT.

The rearrangement links TRBV10-3 to TRBJ1-6, with 7 nucleotides matching TRBD1. CDR1 is ENHRY, CDR2 SYGVKD, per germline. The CDR3 spans 17 residues. Trimming at V came to 2 bases and at J to 0 bases, leaving 4 bases not matched to a gene. CDR3 sequence (DNA): TGTGCCATCAGTGAGGGCCCAGGGGGCTCCTATAATTCACCCCTCCACTTT. As protein: CAISEGPGGSYNSPLHF.

The V call is TRBV5-1, the J call TRBJ1-1; D possibly corresponds to TRBD1 (6 bases). The ends were cut back, 0 bases at V and 1 base at J, with 13 bases in the middle. CDR1 SGHRS and CDR2 YFSETQ come from the germline V gene. This CDR3 region has 16 residues. This chain's CDR3 is CASSLAGGGENTEAFF. DNA for the CDR3: TGCGCCAGCAGCTTGGCGGGGGGCGGAGAGAACACTGAAGCTTTCTTT. The variable domain in full, completed from reference TRBV5-1 and TRBJ1-1, reads KAGVTQTPRYLIKTRGQQVTLSCSPISGHRSVSWYQQTPGQGLQFLFEYFSETQRNKGNFPGRFSGRQFSNSRSEMNVSTLELGDSALYLCASSLAGGGENTEAFFGQGTRLTVV.

The rearrangement joins TRBV2 to TRBJ2-5; 7 bases are a match to TRBD2. Germline V CDR1 and CDR2: SNHLY, FYNNEI. CDR3 length: 15 residues. The junction had 11 bases not matched to a gene; V was cut back by 8 bases and J by 2 bases. CDR3 nucleotides: TGTGCCAGCGCGTGGCGGCGGGGGTCACAAGAGACCCAGTACTTC. As protein: CASAWRRGSQETQYF. The full variable domain, rest sourced from reference TRBV2 and TRBJ2-5, is EPEVTQTPSHQVTQMGQEVILRCVPISNHLYFYWYRQILGQKVEFLVSFYNNEISEKSEIFDDQFSVERPDGSNFTLKIRSTKLEDSAMYFCASAWRRGSQETQYFGPGTRLLVL.

The chain links TRBV6-1 to TRBJ1-1; weak D call: TRBD1 (5 bases). Trimming cost V 7 bases and J 4 bases, with 16 bases left between them. The germline CDR1 and CDR2 sequences are MNHNS and SASEGT. This CDR3 region has 14 residues. CDR3 loop: CASILDGGGTEAFF. DNA of the CDR3: TGTGCCAGCATACTAGACGGGGGGGGCACTGAAGCTTTCTTT.

V gene TRBV4-1 combines with J gene TRBJ1-6, with D uncertain. Trimming took 0 bases from V and 7 from J, leaving 10 bases between them. The length of the CDR3 is 15 residues. Germline V gene sequence: CDR1 MGHRA, CDR2 YSYEKL. The CDR3 sequence: CASSQDSYPNSPLHF. Here the CDR3 DNA reads TGCGCCAGCAGCCAAGATAGTTATCCGAATTCACCCCTCCACTTT.

The chain joins TRBV27 to TRBJ2-2; 9 nucleotides match TRBD2. The CDR3 covers 18 residues. V shed 5 bases and J 4 bases; nucleotides not matched to a gene: 14. CDR1 and CDR2 from the germline V gene are MNHEY and SMNVEV (reference sequence). CDR3 DNA: TGTGCCAGCAGTCACCCACAGCGGGGGGCGGGCTTCACCGGGGAGCTGTTTTTT. Residues: CASSHPQRGAGFTGELFF.

The chain recombines TRBV11-2 with TRBJ2-3, with 8 bases fitting TRBD1. Germline V gene sequence: CDR1 SGHAT, CDR2 FQNNGV. Trimming cost V 5 bases and J 4 bases; bases outside gene matches: 5. The length of the CDR3 is 14 residues. CDR3 protein: CASSRTGISDTQYF. Written as DNA, the CDR3 is TGTGCCAGCAGCCGGACAGGGATATCAGATACGCAGTATTTT. Based on the CDR3 plus reference TRBV11-2 and TRBJ2-3, the full variable domain is EAGVAQSPRYKIIEKRQSVAFWCNPISGHATLYWYQQILGQGPKLLIQFQNNGVVDDSQLPKDRFSAERLKGVDSTLKIQPAKLEDSAVYLCASSRTGISDTQYFGPGTRLTVL.

V gene TRBV29-1 combines with J gene TRBJ1-2; D remains unclear. This CDR3 is built from 14 residues. V was pared by 3 bases and J by 2 bases, with 13 bases between. CDR1 is SQVTM, CDR2 ANQGSEA, per germline. The CDR3 region has the DNA TGCAGCGTTGACGACCCGGACGGGAACTATGGCTACACCTTC. Amino acids: CSVDDPDGNYGYTF.

The genes are TRBV18 and TRBJ2-3; 8 bases agree with TRBD2. Per the germline V gene, CDR1 is KGHSH and CDR2 is LQKENI. Trimming removed 3 bases from V and 2 bases from J; junction bases left unmatched: 7. CDR3 length: 16 residues. CDR3 sequence (DNA): TGTGCCAGCTCACCCGGGGTAGCGGGGTCCACAGATACGCAGTATTTT. Its translation: CASSPGVAGSTDTQYF.

The chain carries TRBV2 and TRBJ2-2; D gene uncertain. This CDR3 spans 13 amino acids. V was pared by 6 bases and J by 6 bases, with 11 bases between. Germline V gene data show CDR1 as SNHLY and CDR2 as FYNNEI. The CDR3 bases are TGTGCCAGCAGCCTACCCTCACCCGGGGAGCTGTTTTTT. Translated, it gives CASSLPSPGELFF.

The rearrangement links TRBV3-1 (or the pseudogene TRBV3-2) to TRBJ2-2; 7 bases line up with TRBD2. The CDR3 totals 16 residues. Germline V gene data show CDR1 as LGHDT and CDR2 as YNNKEL (reference sequence). V lost 4 bases and J lost 7; bases outside the gene matches: 12. The CDR3 spells CASSLRTRGNGGELFF. The CDR3, as DNA: TGTGCCAGCAGCCTACGGACTAGAGGGAATGGCGGGGAGCTGTTTTTT.

This clone was recorded a few times. This chain uses TRBV15 with TRBJ1-5, with 10 bases lining up with TRBD1. CDR1 LNHNV and CDR2 YYDKDF come from the germline V gene (reference sequence). The CDR3 runs to 17 residues. The ends lost 3 bases at V and 2 bases at J; junction bases unmatched: 7. The CDR3 DNA is TGTGCCACCAGCAGGACCGACAGGGGGCAACGCAATCAGCCCCAGCATTTT. It specifies CATSRTDRGQRNQPQHF.

This rearrangement joins TRBV28 to TRBJ1-2; unclear D gene. Germline V gene lookup returns CDR1 MDHEN and CDR2 SYDVKM. There are 12 residues in the CDR3. The V gene lost 5 bases and the J gene lost 8 bases, with 12 bases spanning the gap. CDR3 sequence: CASSLRVRGYTF. The CDR3 bases are TGTGCCAGCAGTCTGCGGGTGCGGGGCTACACCTTC.

The chain couples TRBV7-2 to TRBJ1-2; possibly TRBD1 for D (6 bases). Trimming pared 5 bases from V and 0 bases from J, leaving 10 bases between. CDR1 and CDR2 from the germline V gene are SGHTA and FQGNSA. This CDR3 region has 14 residues. CDR3 nucleotides: TGTGCCAGCAGCCCCCGGGACACTAACTATGGCTACACCTTC. Protein sequence: CASSPRDTNYGYTF. The variable domain in full, with the rest retrieved from reference TRBV7-2 and TRBJ1-2, is GAGVSQSPSNKVTEKGKDVELRCDPISGHTALYWYRQSLGQGLEFLIYFQGNSAPDKSGLPSDRFSAERTGGSVSTLTIQRTQQEDSAVYLCASSPRDTNYGYTFGSGTRLTVV.

J is TRBJ1-1 and V is TRBV5-4; a possible D gene is TRBD1 (5 bases). V lost 1 base to trimming and J lost 4 bases, with 11 bases between them. The germline V gene has CDR1 SGHNT and CDR2 YYREEE (reference sequence). This CDR3 spans 14 amino acids. The CDR3, as DNA: TGTGCCAGCAGCTTGATGTGGGACGGCACTGAAGCTTTCTTT. Amino acid sequence: CASSLMWDGTEAFF.

V is TRBV2 and J is TRBJ1-1; 7 nucleotides line up with TRBD1. V lost 6 bases to trimming and J lost 1 base; unmatched junction nucleotides: 11. The CDR3 consists of 16 residues. Per the germline V gene, CDR1 is SNHLY and CDR2 is FYNNEI. The CDR3 sequence: CASSKELRTGNTEAFF. The CDR3 DNA reads TGTGCCAGCAGCAAGGAGTTACGGACAGGGAACACTGAAGCTTTCTTT. Full variable domain (remainder filled in from reference TRBV2 and TRBJ1-1): EPEVTQTPSHQVTQMGQEVILRCVPISNHLYFYWYRQILGQKVEFLVSFYNNEISEKSEIFDDQFSVERPDGSNFTLKIRSTKLEDSAMYFCASSKELRTGNTEAFFGQGTRLTVV.

This chain links TRBV28 with TRBJ1-2; 7 nucleotides match TRBD1. CDR1 is MDHEN and CDR2 is SYDVKM in the germline V gene. The CDR3 runs to 14 residues. The ends lost 8 bases at V and 8 bases at J; junction bases unmatched: 14. The CDR3 sequence: CASREGDRKEGYTF. DNA for the CDR3: TGTGCCAGCCGTGAGGGGGACAGAAAAGAAGGCTACACCTTC.

The chain links TRBV4-1 to TRBJ2-1; D uncertain. The V gene lost 2 bases and the J gene lost 7 bases, with 3 bases spanning the gap. The CDR3 extends over 11 amino acids. Germline V CDR1 and CDR2: MGHRA, YSYEKL. Here the CDR3 DNA reads TGCGCCAGCAGCCAATATAATGAGCAGTTCTTC. Its translation: CASSQYNEQFF.